This TCR beta chain was sequenced during a study of T cells after yellow fever vaccination. This clonotype turned up a few times. Its antigen is still unknown. TCRdb itself ran the 5' RACE reads through MiXCR, one entry per CDR3 protein. In the table there are a few hundred thousand distinct CDR3 sequences, approximately 10% of which are singletons. CDR3 length: 19 amino acids. Per the germline V gene, CDR1 is SGHNT and CDR2 is YYREEE (reference sequence). V lost 1 base and J lost 2; bases outside the gene matches: 12. The study, taken as a whole, reports: Post-booster repertoires contained most primary-vaccination clones again (around 96% CD4, about 88% CD8).

The chain combines TRBV5-4 with TRBJ2-3; 11 nucleotides align to TRBD2. Material: CD4+ T cells sorted from PBMCs, obtained 5 days after the yellow fever booster vaccination. This receptor was identified in a man aged 18-30 years who received the YFV17D yellow fever vaccine. The CDR3 here is CASSLPAGGLADLTDTQYF. The CDR3 region has the DNA TGTGCCAGCAGCTTGCCCGCCGGGGGACTAGCGGACCTCACAGATACGCAGTATTTT. Looking up the rest from reference TRBV5-4 and TRBJ2-3 gives the full variable domain: ETGVTQSPTHLIKTRGQQVTLRCSSQSGHNTVSWYQQALGQGPQFIFQYYREEENGRGNFPPRFSGLQFPNYSSELNVNALELDDSALYLCASSLPAGGLADLTDTQYFGPGTRLTVL.